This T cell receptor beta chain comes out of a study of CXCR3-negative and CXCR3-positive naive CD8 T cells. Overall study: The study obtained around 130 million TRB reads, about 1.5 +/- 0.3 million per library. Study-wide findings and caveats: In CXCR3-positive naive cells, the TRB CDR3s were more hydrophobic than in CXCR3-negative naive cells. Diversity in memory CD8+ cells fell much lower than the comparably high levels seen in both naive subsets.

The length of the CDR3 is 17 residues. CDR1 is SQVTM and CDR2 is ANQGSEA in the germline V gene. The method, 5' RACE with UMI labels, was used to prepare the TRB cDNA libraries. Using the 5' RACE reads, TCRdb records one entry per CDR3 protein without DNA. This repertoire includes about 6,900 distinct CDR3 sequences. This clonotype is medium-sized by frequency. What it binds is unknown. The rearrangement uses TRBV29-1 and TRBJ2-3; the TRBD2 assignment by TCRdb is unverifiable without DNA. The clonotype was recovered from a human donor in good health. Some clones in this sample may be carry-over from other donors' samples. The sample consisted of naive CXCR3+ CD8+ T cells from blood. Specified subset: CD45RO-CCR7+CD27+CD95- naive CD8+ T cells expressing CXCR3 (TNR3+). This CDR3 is CSAERLLAGPSTDTQYF.